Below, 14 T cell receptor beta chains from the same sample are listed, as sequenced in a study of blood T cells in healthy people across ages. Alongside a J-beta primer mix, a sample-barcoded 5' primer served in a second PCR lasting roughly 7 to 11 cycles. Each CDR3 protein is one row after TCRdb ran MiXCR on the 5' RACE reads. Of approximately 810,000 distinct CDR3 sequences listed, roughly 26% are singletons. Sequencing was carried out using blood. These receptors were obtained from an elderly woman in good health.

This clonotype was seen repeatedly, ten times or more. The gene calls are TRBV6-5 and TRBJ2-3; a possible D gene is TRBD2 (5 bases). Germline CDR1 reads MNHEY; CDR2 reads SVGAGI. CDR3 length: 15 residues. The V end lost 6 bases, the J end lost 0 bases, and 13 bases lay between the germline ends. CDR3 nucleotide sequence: TGTGCCAGCAGCCCAACTAGTACCAGCACAGATACGCAGTATTTT. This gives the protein CASSPTSTSTDTQYF.

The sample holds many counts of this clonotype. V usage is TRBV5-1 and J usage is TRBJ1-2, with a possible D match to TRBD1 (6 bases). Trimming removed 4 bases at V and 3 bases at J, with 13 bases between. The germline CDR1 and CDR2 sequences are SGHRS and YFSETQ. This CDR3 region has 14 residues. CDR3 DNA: TGCGCCAGCAGCGGGGGGGCGCTTGACTATGGCTACACCTTC. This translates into CASSGGALDYGYTF. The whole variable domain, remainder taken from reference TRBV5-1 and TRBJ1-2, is KAGVTQTPRYLIKTRGQQVTLSCSPISGHRSVSWYQQTPGQGLQFLFEYFSETQRNKGNFPGRFSGRQFSNSRSEMNVSTLELGDSALYLCASSGGALDYGYTFGSGTRLTVV.

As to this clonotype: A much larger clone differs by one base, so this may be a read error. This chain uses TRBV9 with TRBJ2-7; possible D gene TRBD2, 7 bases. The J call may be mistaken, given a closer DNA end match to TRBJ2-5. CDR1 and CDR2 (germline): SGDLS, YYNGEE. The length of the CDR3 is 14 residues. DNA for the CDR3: TGTGCCAGCAGGCCTGCGGGGGCGTCGGAGACCCAGTACTTC. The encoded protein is CASRPAGASETQYF.

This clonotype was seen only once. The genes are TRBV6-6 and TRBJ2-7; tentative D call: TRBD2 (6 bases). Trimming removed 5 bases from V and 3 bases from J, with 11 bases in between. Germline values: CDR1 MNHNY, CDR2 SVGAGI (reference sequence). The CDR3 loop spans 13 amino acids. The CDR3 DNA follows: TGTGCCAGCAGTACGCCGGGACTCTACGAGCAGTACTTC. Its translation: CASSTPGLYEQYF.

The CDR3 DNA is TGTGCCAGCAGCCTAACAGGGGGCGCGGAAAACATTCAGTACTTC. Amino acid sequence: CASSLTGGAENIQYF. The V gene is TRBV3-1, the J gene TRBJ2-4; 9 bases are a match to TRBD1. J was trimmed by 5 bases and V by 4 bases; bases with no gene match: 6. The CDR3 consists of 15 residues. CDR1 is LGHDT and CDR2 is YNNKEL in the germline V gene (reference sequence).

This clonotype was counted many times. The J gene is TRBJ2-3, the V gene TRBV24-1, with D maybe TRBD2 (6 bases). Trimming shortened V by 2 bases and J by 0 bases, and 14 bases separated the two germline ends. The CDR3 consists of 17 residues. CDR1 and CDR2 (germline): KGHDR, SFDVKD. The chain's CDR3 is CATSDYLGSTSTDTQYF. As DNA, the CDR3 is TGTGCCACCAGTGATTACCTCGGGAGTACTAGCACAGATACGCAGTATTTT.

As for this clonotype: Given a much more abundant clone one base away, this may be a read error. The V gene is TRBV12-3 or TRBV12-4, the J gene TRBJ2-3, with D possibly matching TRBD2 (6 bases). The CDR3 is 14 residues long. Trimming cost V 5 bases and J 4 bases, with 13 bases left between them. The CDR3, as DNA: TGTGCCAGCAGTCGGGACTCCTCCCCAGATACGCAGTATTTT. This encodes CASSRDSSPDTQYF.

The CDR3 DNA is TGTGCCAGCAGAAATAGCGGGGGGGGTACAGATACGCAGTATTTT. Protein: CASRNSGGGTDTQYF. The rearrangement links TRBV2 to TRBJ2-3, with 11 nucleotides matching TRBD2. The V and J ends lost 6 bases and 3 bases, in that order; junction bases with no gene match: 5. Germline V gene data show CDR1 as SNHLY and CDR2 as FYNNEI. The CDR3 contains 15 residues.

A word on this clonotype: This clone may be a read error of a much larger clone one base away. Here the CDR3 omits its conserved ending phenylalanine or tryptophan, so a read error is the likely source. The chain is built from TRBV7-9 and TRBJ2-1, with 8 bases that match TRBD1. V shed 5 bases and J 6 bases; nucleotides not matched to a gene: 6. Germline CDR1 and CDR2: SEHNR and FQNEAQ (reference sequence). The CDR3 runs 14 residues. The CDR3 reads CASSVDRAGNEQFC. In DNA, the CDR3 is TGTGCCAGCAGCGTGGACAGGGCGGGCAATGAGCAGTTCTGC.

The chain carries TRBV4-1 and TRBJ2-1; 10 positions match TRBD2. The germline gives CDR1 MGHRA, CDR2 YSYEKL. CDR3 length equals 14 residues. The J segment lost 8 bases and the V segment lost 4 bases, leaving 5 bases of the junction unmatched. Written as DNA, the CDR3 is TGCGCCAGCAGCCCCCACCTAGCGGGAGATGAGCAGTTCTTC. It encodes CASSPHLAGDEQFF.

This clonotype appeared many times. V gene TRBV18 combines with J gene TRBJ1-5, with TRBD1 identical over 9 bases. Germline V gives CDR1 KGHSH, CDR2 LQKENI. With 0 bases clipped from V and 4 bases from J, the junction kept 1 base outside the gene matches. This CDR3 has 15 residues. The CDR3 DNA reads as TGTGCCAGCTCACCACCCGGGACAGGGAATCAGCCCCAGCATTTT. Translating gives CASSPPGTGNQPQHF.

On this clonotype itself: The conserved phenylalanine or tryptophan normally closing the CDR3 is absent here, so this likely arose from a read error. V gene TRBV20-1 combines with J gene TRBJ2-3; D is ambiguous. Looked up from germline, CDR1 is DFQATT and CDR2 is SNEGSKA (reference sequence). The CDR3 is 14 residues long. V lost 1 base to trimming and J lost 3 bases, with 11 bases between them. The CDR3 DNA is TGCAGTGCTAGAGCTAGTCGAGAAACAGATACGCAGTATCTT. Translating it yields CSARASRETDTQYL.

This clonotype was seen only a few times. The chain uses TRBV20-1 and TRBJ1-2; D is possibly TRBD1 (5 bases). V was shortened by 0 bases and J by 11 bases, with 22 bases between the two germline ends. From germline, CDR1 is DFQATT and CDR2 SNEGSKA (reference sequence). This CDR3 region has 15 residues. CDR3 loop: CSARDGVRGTAVYTF. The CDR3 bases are TGCAGTGCTAGAGATGGGGTTAGGGGCACAGCCGTTTACACCTTC.

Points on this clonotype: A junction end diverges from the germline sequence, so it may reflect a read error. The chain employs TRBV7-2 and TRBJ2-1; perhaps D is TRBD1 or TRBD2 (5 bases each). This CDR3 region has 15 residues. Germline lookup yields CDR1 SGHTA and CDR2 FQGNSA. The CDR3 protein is CASSFGTGSYNGQFF. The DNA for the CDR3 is TGTGCCAGCAGCTTTGGGACGGGCTCCTACAATGGGCAGTTCTTC.